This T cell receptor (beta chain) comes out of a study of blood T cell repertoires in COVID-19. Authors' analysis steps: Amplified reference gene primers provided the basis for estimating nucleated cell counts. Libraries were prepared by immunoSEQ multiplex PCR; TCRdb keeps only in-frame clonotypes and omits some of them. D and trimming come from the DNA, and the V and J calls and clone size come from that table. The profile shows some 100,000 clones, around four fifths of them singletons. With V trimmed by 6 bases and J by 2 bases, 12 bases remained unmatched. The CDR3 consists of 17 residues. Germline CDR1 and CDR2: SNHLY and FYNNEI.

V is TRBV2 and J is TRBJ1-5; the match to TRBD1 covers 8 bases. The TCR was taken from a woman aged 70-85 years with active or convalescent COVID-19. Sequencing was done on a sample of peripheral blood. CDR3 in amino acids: CASRRRTGIRGNQPQHF. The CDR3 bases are TGTGCCAGCAGGCGGAGGACAGGGATTAGGGGCAATCAGCCCCAGCATTTT.